This TCR beta chain was documented in a study of blood T cells in healthy people across ages. CDR1 is LGHNA and CDR2 is YNFKEQ in the germline V gene. The CDR3 length is 15 residues. This clonotype occurred a few times. One end of the junction varies from germline; a read error may be responsible. The authors ran a second PCR of about 6 to 12 cycles using a sample-barcoded 5' primer and a J-beta primer mix. TCRdb called the 5' RACE reads again in MiXCR, with one record for every CDR3 protein. The sample consists of roughly 1,100,000 distinct CDR3 sequences, 25% of them appearing once. This sample also appeared in a second study, on T cells of mothers and their children.

Material for sequencing was blood. The rearrangement uses TRBV4-2 and TRBJ1-1; D not resolved. The sequence was collected from a girl aged 2-10 years in good health. The CDR3 nucleotides are TGTACCAGCAGCCAAGATGGGCGAAGGGACACTGAAGCTTTCTTT. Amino acids: CTSSQDGRRDTEAFF.